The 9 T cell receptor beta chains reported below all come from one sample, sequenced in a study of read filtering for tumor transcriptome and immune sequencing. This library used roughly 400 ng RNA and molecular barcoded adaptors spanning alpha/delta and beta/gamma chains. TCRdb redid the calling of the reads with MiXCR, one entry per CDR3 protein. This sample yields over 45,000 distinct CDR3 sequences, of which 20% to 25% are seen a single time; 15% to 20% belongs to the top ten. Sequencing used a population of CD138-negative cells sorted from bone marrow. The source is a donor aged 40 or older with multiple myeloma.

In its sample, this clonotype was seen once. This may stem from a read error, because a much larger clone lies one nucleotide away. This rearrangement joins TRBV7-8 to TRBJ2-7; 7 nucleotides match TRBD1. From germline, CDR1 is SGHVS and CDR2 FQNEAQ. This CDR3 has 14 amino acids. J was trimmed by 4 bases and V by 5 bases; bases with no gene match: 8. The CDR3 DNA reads TGTGCCAGCAGCCCCCATGAGGGGGCGTACGAGCAGTACTTC. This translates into CASSPHEGAYEQYF.

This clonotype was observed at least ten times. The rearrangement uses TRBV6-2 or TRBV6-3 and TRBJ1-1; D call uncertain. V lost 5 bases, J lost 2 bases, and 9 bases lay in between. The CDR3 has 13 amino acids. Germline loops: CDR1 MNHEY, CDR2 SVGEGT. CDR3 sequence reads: CASSPLGNTEAFF. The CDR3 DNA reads TGTGCCAGCAGTCCCCTTGGAAACACTGAAGCTTTCTTT.

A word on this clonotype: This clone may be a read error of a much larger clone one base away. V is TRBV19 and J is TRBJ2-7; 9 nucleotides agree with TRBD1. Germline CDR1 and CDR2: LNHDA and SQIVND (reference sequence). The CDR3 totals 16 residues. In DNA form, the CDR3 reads TGTGCCGGTAGTATCGGACCTTGGGACAGGGCCTACGAGCAGTACTTC. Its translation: CAGSIGPWDRAYEQYF.

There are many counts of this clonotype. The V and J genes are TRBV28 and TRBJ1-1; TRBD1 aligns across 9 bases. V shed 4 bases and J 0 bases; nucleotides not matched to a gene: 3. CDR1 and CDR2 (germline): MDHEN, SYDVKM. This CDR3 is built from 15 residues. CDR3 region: CASSSRTGVNTEAFF. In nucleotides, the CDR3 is TGTGCCAGCAGTTCCCGGACAGGGGTGAACACTGAAGCTTTCTTT.

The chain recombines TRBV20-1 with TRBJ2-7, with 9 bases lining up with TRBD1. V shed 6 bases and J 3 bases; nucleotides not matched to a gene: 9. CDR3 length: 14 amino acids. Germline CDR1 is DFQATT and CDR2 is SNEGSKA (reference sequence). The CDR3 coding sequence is TGCAGTGCCCTAAGGGGACAGGGAGACTACGAGCAGTACTTC. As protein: CSALRGQGDYEQYF.

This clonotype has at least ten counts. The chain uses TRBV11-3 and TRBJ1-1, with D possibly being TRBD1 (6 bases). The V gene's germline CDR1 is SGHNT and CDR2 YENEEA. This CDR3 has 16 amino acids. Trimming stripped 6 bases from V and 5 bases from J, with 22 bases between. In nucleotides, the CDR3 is TGTGCCAGCAGACCGTCAGGGAAAGGGGGAGGGACTGAAGCTTTCTTT. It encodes CASRPSGKGGGTEAFF.

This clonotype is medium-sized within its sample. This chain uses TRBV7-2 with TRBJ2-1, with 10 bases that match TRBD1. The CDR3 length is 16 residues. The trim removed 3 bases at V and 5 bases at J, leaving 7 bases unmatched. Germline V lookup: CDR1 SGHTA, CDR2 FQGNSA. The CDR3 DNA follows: TGTGCCAGCAGCTTGATGGGGACAGGGGCGAACAATGAGCAGTTCTTC. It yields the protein CASSLMGTGANNEQFF.

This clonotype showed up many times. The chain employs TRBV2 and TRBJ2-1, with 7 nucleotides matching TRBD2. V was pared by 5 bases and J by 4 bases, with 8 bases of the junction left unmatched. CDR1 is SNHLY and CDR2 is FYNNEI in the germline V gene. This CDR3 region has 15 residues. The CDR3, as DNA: TGTGCCAGCAGTCCCGGGACTATTGGTTACAATGAGCAGTTCTTC. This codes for CASSPGTIGYNEQFF. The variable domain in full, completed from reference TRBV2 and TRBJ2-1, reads EPEVTQTPSHQVTQMGQEVILRCVPISNHLYFYWYRQILGQKVEFLVSFYNNEISEKSEIFDDQFSVERPDGSNFTLKIRSTKLEDSAMYFCASSPGTIGYNEQFFGPGTRLTVL.

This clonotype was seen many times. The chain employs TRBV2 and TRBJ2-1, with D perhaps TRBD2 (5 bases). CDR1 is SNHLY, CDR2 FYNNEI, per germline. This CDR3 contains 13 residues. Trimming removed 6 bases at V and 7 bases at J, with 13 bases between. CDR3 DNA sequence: TGTGCCAGCAGCGCAACTAGTTTAAATGAGCAGTTCTTC. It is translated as CASSATSLNEQFF.